The 32 T cell receptor beta chains listed next were all sequenced from one sample in a study of cytomegalovirus exposure and HLA in healthy donors. The PCR used 60 Vbeta and 13 Jbeta primers. Sequencing used immunoSEQ multiplex PCR; TCRdb keeps in-frame clones, though not all of them. The table shows about 73,000 clones, with over 70% occurring only once. Sequencing was done on a sample of PBMCs. The receptors originated from a man in his 70s in good health and CMV-seronegative.

The genes are TRBV5-1 and TRBJ2-1, with 14 nucleotides matching TRBD2. V lost 3 bases and J lost 9; bases outside the gene matches: 8. CDR3 size: 16 residues. Germline values: CDR1 SGHRS, CDR2 YFSETQ. The chain's CDR3 is CASSSGLAGGISEQFF. The CDR3 nucleotides read TGCGCCAGCAGCTCTGGACTAGCGGGAGGCATCAGTGAGCAGTTCTTC.

The genes are TRBV7-2 and TRBJ1-2; D is perhaps TRBD1 (6 bases). V shed 3 bases and J shed 6 bases, with 17 bases lying between them. Germline V gene data show CDR1 as SGHTA and CDR2 as FQGNSA. CDR3 size: 15 residues. CDR3 in DNA: TGTGCCAGCAGCTTCACCTTGTTGGGGGCGGATGGCTACACCTTC. This encodes CASSFTLLGADGYTF. Together with reference TRBV7-2 and TRBJ1-2, the CDR3 gives the full variable domain: GAGVSQSPSNKVTEKGKDVELRCDPISGHTALYWYRQSLGQGLEFLIYFQGNSAPDKSGLPSDRFSAERTGGSVSTLTIQRTQQEDSAVYLCASSFTLLGADGYTFGSGTRLTVV.

V and J are TRBV19 and TRBJ1-4, with 11 positions matching TRBD1. The CDR3 runs 16 residues. Germline CDR1 is LNHDA and CDR2 is SQIVND (reference sequence). After removal of 3 bases from V and 0 bases from J, the junction contained 0 bases not matched to a gene. In DNA form, the CDR3 reads TGTGCCAGTAGTATGGGACAGGGGGCAACTAATGAAAAACTGTTTTTT. It encodes CASSMGQGATNEKLFF.

J is TRBJ2-5 and V is TRBV7-2; TRBD2 aligns across 8 bases. The CDR3 runs to 14 residues. Per germline, CDR1 SGHTA and CDR2 FQGNSA. Losses at the gene ends were 1 base for V and 9 bases for J; bases not matched to a gene: 7. CDR3 bases: TGTGCCAGCAGCTTAGACGGACTAGCTCGGGCCCAGTACTTC. The encoded protein is CASSLDGLARAQYF.

J is TRBJ2-7 and V is TRBV5-6, with 9 bases fitting TRBD2. The ends lost 0 bases at V and 4 bases at J; junction bases unmatched: 8. From germline, CDR1 is SGHDT and CDR2 YYEEEE. The CDR3 runs 16 residues. The CDR3 nucleotides are TGTGCCAGCAGCTTGGCCAGTCCTAGCGGGGTTTACGAGCAGTACTTC. As protein: CASSLASPSGVYEQYF.

The V call is TRBV5-4, the J call TRBJ2-2; possible D gene TRBD1, 5 bases. Germline CDR1 SGHNT, CDR2 YYREEE (reference sequence). Trimming took 0 bases from V and 2 from J, leaving 11 bases between them. There are 16 residues in the CDR3. DNA for the CDR3: TGTGCCAGCAGCTTGGGGGGCCTATTTAACACCGGGGAGCTGTTTTTT. As protein: CASSLGGLFNTGELFF.

This clone showed up many times. V and J are TRBV2 and TRBJ1-2; 7 nucleotides align to TRBD1. The V gene end was trimmed by 5 bases and the J gene end by 8 bases; junction bases not matched to a gene: 8. The CDR3 extends over 13 amino acids. Germline CDR1 and CDR2: SNHLY and FYNNEI. CDR3 sequence reads: CASSIGQDFGYTF. For the CDR3, the DNA is TGTGCCAGCAGTATCGGACAGGACTTCGGCTACACCTTC.

This sequence joins TRBV5-5 and TRBJ1-2; D gene unclear. Per germline, CDR1 SGHKS and CDR2 YYEKEE (reference sequence). The CDR3 contains 12 residues. The V end lost 3 bases, the J end lost 7 bases, and 10 bases lay between the germline ends. DNA for the CDR3: TGTGCCAGCAGCTCCCCAACGGGTGGCTACACCTTC. Its translation is CASSSPTGGYTF. Full variable domain (outside the CDR3, taken from reference TRBV5-5 and TRBJ1-2): DAGVTQSPTHLIKTRGQQVTLRCSPISGHKSVSWYQQVLGQGPQFIFQYYEKEERGRGNFPDRFSARQFPNYSSELNVNALLLGDSALYLCASSSPTGGYTFGSGTRLTVV.

This clone was seen only a few times. CDR3 loop: CASSNRGFGKLFF. The CDR3, as DNA: TGCGCCAGCAGTAACAGGGGATTTGGAAAACTGTTTTTT. This sequence joins TRBV10-2 and TRBJ1-4, with 7 bases lining up with TRBD1. The CDR3 runs to 13 residues. Per germline, CDR1 WSHSY and CDR2 SAAADI. V gave up 5 bases and J gave up 10 bases; unmatched junction bases: 7.

The J gene is TRBJ2-1, the V gene TRBV18; 8 bases line up with TRBD2. The CDR3 has 15 residues. Germline CDR1 is KGHSH and CDR2 is LQKENI. Unmatched junction bases numbered 4, after V lost 2 bases and J lost 4 bases. The CDR3: CASSPTSGQYNEQFF. Written as DNA, the CDR3 is TGTGCCAGCTCACCAACTAGCGGCCAATACAATGAGCAGTTCTTC.

The chain is built from TRBV6-5 and TRBJ1-3, with 8 bases identical to TRBD1. The V and J ends lost 4 bases and 2 bases, in that order; junction bases with no gene match: 4. The CDR3 length is 15 residues. Germline V CDR1 and CDR2: MNHEY, SVGAGI. DNA of the CDR3: TGTGCCAGCAGTTCCACAGGGGGACCTGGAAACACCATATATTTT. Its protein is CASSSTGGPGNTIYF.

This rearrangement joins TRBV18 to TRBJ2-2; 7 bases line up with TRBD1. The junction had 6 bases not matched to a gene; V was cut back by 2 bases and J by 6 bases. The CDR3 is made up of 15 amino acids. Germline V gives CDR1 KGHSH, CDR2 LQKENI. DNA for the CDR3: TGTGCCAGCTCACCAGGGTCGGACAGGCCCGGGGAGCTGTTTTTT. This encodes CASSPGSDRPGELFF.

The V gene is TRBV6-1, the J gene TRBJ1-5; TRBD1 matches at 7 bases. V was clipped by 6 bases and J by 3 bases; unmatched bases: 8. The CDR3 is 15 residues long. Germline CDR1 and CDR2: MNHNS and SASEGT. The CDR3 is CASRPRQGINQPQHF. CDR3 coding DNA: TGTGCCAGCAGACCCCGACAGGGCATCAATCAGCCCCAGCATTTT.

This chain joins TRBV7-2 and TRBJ2-1; D perhaps matches TRBD2 (6 bases). Germline V gene sequence: CDR1 SGHTA, CDR2 FQGNSA. The CDR3 totals 15 residues. V lost 4 bases to trimming and J lost 3 bases, with 13 bases between them. The CDR3 is CASSYGTGNYNEQFF. The CDR3 coding sequence is TGTGCCAGCAGCTATGGGACTGGTAACTACAATGAGCAGTTCTTC.

The chain links TRBV5-1 to TRBJ2-5; maybe TRBD1 (5 bases). Trimming removed 0 bases at V and 4 bases at J, with 10 bases between. Germline loops: CDR1 SGHRS, CDR2 YFSETQ. The CDR3 runs 14 residues. The CDR3 nucleotides read TGCGCCAGCAGCTTGGCCCTTCAGGGAGAGACCCAGTACTTC. Its protein product is CASSLALQGETQYF.

The rearrangement joins TRBV5-6 to TRBJ2-7; maybe TRBD1 (5 bases). Germline values: CDR1 SGHDT, CDR2 YYEEEE. Trimming left V 2 bases short and J 6 bases short, with 18 bases between. The CDR3 length is 15 residues. CDR3 loop: CASSFRQNTGGEQYF. DNA for the CDR3: TGTGCCAGCAGCTTTAGACAGAACACCGGCGGCGAGCAGTACTTC. Combining the CDR3 with reference TRBV5-6 and TRBJ2-7 gives the whole variable domain DAGVTQSPTHLIKTRGQQVTLRCSPKSGHDTVSWYQQALGQGPQFIFQYYEEEERQRGNFPDRFSGHQFPNYSSELNVNALLLGDSALYLCASSFRQNTGGEQYFGPGTRLTVT.

DNA for the CDR3: TGTGCCAGCAGCTTAGCGGGAGGGCCGGTCAATGAGCAGTTCTTC. Translated: CASSLAGGPVNEQFF. This rearrangement joins TRBV7-6 to TRBJ2-1; the match to TRBD2 covers 7 bases. The CDR3 sequence is 15 residues long. V trimming: 0 bases; J trimming: 6 bases; junction bases outside the gene matches: 5. Germline CDR1 SGHVS, CDR2 FNYEAQ. The full variable domain, its missing parts supplied by reference TRBV7-6 and TRBJ2-1, is GAGVSQSPRYKVTKRGQDVALRCDPISGHVSLYWYRQALGQGPEFLTYFNYEAQQDKSGLPNDRFSAERPEGSISTLTIQRTEQRDSAMYRCASSLAGGPVNEQFFGPGTRLTVL.

In its sample, this clone was seen a few times. This chain links TRBV2 with TRBJ1-3; TRBD1 matches 7 bases. With V trimmed by 6 bases and J by 0 bases, 5 bases remained unmatched. Germline lookup yields CDR1 SNHLY and CDR2 FYNNEI. The length of the CDR3 is 15 residues. The CDR3 nucleotides read TGTGCCAGCAGCCGGGACAGAAGCTCTGGAAACACCATATATTTT. Protein: CASSRDRSSGNTIYF.

This clone was detected only a few times. The chain is built from TRBV11-2 and TRBJ1-1; unclear D gene. CDR1 SGHAT and CDR2 FQNNGV come from the germline V gene. Between the trimmed V and J ends, which lost 8 bases and 4 bases, there was a span of 8 bases. The CDR3 consists of 11 residues. The CDR3: CASRQVTEAFF. CDR3 sequence (DNA): TGTGCCAGCCGCCAGGTCACTGAAGCTTTCTTT.

This chain connects TRBV5-1 to TRBJ1-4; a possible D gene is TRBD1 (5 bases). V was shortened by 4 bases and J by 8 bases, with 15 bases between the two germline ends. CDR1 is SGHRS, CDR2 YFSETQ, per germline. This CDR3 region has 14 residues. CDR3: CASSPDTLREKLFF. In DNA, the CDR3 is TGCGCCAGCAGCCCGGACACCCTTAGGGAAAAACTGTTTTTT.

The rearrangement links TRBV5-1 to TRBJ2-3; possible D gene TRBD2, 5 bases. Trimming cost V 5 bases and J 1 base, with 17 bases left between them. CDR3 length equals 16 residues. CDR1 is SGHRS, CDR2 YFSETQ, per germline. CDR3 DNA: TGCGCCAGCAGTGAGTTGCCGGGGTCGGGCACAGATACGCAGTATTTT. Its protein product is CASSELPGSGTDTQYF.

This chain connects TRBV5-4 to TRBJ1-1; D is unclear. The CDR3 totals 14 residues. Germline V lookup: CDR1 SGHNT, CDR2 YYREEE (reference sequence). Trimming took 3 bases from V and 5 from J, leaving 14 bases between them. The CDR3 DNA is TGTGCCAGCAGCTCCCCCCCCGGGAGAACTGAAGCTTTCTTT. It is translated as CASSSPPGRTEAFF.

This clone has just one count. The chain has TRBV6-6 and TRBJ1-2, with TRBD1 matching 7 bases. The V gene end was trimmed by 0 bases and the J gene end by 8 bases; junction bases not matched to a gene: 6. The CDR3 runs to 14 residues. Looked up from germline, CDR1 is MNHNY and CDR2 is SVGAGI (reference sequence). DNA of the CDR3: TGTGCCAGCAGTTACTCGAGACAGGGCGGAGGCTACACCTTC. Encoded protein: CASSYSRQGGGYTF.

V gene TRBV5-1 combines with J gene TRBJ2-7, with 7 positions matching TRBD1. V was clipped by 1 base and J by 1 base; unmatched bases: 14. CDR1 SGHRS and CDR2 YFSETQ come from the germline V gene. This CDR3 spans 18 amino acids. CDR3 amino acids: CASSLRGIGNRGSYEQYF. CDR3 DNA sequence: TGCGCCAGCAGCTTGAGAGGGATAGGGAACAGGGGTTCCTACGAGCAGTACTTC.

The chain uses TRBV5-1 and TRBJ1-1; maybe TRBD1 (6 bases). Germline lookup yields CDR1 SGHRS and CDR2 YFSETQ. The CDR3 has 13 amino acids. V lost 3 bases, J lost 4 bases, and 10 bases lay in between. CDR3 sequence reads: CASSSGQSTEAFF. The CDR3, as DNA: TGCGCCAGCAGCTCCGGACAGTCCACTGAAGCTTTCTTT.

The V gene is TRBV5-8, the J gene TRBJ1-5; D is unresolved. Germline assignment: CDR1 SGHTS and CDR2 YDEGEE. V lost 1 base and J 6 bases, leaving 8 bases between the germline ends. CDR3 length equals 13 residues. The CDR3 loop is CASSLIVSQPQHF. The CDR3 coding sequence is TGTGCCAGCAGCTTGATCGTCTCTCAGCCCCAGCATTTT.

The gene calls are TRBV30 and TRBJ2-2; possible D gene TRBD2, 6 bases. Germline V gives CDR1 GTSNPN, CDR2 SVGIG (reference sequence). The CDR3 is made up of 14 amino acids. V was pared by 3 bases and J by 5 bases, with 13 bases between. The CDR3: CAWRGTAETGELFF. In DNA form, the CDR3 reads TGTGCCTGGAGGGGGACTGCTGAGACCGGGGAGCTGTTTTTT. Using reference TRBV30 and TRBJ2-2 for the parts outside the CDR3, the full variable domain is SQTIHQWPATLVQPVGSPLSLECTVEGTSNPNLYWYRQAAGRGLQLLFYSVGIGQISSEVPQNLSASRPQDRQFILSSKKLLLSDSGFYLCAWRGTAETGELFFGEGSRLTVL.

This clone came up a few times. The chain employs TRBV7-9 and TRBJ1-3; D unresolved. The CDR3 is made up of 14 amino acids. Germline CDR1 reads SEHNR; CDR2 reads FQNEAQ (reference sequence). The V and J ends lost 1 base and 0 bases respectively, with 4 bases between them. The DNA of the CDR3 is TGTGCCAGCAGCTTAGGTCACTCTGGAAACACCATATATTTT. It encodes CASSLGHSGNTIYF.

The chain combines TRBV30 with TRBJ2-1, with 9 nucleotides matching TRBD1. In germline, CDR1 is GTSNPN, CDR2 SVGIG (reference sequence). This CDR3 has 14 residues. V lost 4 bases and J lost 8; bases outside the gene matches: 9. CDR3 sequence reads: CAWTPGTGPYEQFF. In DNA form, the CDR3 reads TGTGCCTGGACTCCCGGGACAGGGCCTTATGAGCAGTTCTTC.

The chain employs TRBV29-1 and TRBJ2-7; D may be TRBD1 (6 bases). The CDR3 runs to 12 residues. Trimming cost V 5 bases and J 1 base, with 9 bases left between them. Per the germline V gene, CDR1 is SQVTM and CDR2 is ANQGSEA. The CDR3 is CSVSDSSYEQYF. Here the CDR3 DNA reads TGCAGCGTTTCGGACAGTTCCTACGAGCAGTACTTC.

The chain uses TRBV29-1 and TRBJ2-5, with 8 nucleotides matching TRBD2. The trim removed 6 bases at V and 2 bases at J, leaving 5 bases unmatched. The germline gives CDR1 SQVTM, CDR2 ANQGSEA. This CDR3 contains 13 residues. Written as DNA, the CDR3 is TGCAGCGTGCGGGGGGTCCGACAAGAGACCCAGTACTTC. Translation gives CSVRGVRQETQYF.

The V and J genes are TRBV19 and TRBJ2-5; a possible D gene is TRBD1 (6 bases). V shed 7 bases and J shed 4 bases, with 16 bases lying between them. Germline V lookup: CDR1 LNHDA, CDR2 SQIVND (reference sequence). This CDR3 spans 14 amino acids. The CDR3 is CASKPSGGGETQYF. The DNA of the CDR3 is TGTGCCAGTAAACCTTCTGGGGGCGGAGAGACCCAGTACTTC. Using reference TRBV19 and TRBJ2-5 for the parts outside the CDR3, the full variable domain is DGGITQSPKYLFRKEGQNVTLSCEQNLNHDAMYWYRQDPGQGLRLIYYSQIVNDFQKGDIAEGYSVSREKKESFPLTVTSAQKNPTAFYLCASKPSGGGETQYFGPGTRLLVL.